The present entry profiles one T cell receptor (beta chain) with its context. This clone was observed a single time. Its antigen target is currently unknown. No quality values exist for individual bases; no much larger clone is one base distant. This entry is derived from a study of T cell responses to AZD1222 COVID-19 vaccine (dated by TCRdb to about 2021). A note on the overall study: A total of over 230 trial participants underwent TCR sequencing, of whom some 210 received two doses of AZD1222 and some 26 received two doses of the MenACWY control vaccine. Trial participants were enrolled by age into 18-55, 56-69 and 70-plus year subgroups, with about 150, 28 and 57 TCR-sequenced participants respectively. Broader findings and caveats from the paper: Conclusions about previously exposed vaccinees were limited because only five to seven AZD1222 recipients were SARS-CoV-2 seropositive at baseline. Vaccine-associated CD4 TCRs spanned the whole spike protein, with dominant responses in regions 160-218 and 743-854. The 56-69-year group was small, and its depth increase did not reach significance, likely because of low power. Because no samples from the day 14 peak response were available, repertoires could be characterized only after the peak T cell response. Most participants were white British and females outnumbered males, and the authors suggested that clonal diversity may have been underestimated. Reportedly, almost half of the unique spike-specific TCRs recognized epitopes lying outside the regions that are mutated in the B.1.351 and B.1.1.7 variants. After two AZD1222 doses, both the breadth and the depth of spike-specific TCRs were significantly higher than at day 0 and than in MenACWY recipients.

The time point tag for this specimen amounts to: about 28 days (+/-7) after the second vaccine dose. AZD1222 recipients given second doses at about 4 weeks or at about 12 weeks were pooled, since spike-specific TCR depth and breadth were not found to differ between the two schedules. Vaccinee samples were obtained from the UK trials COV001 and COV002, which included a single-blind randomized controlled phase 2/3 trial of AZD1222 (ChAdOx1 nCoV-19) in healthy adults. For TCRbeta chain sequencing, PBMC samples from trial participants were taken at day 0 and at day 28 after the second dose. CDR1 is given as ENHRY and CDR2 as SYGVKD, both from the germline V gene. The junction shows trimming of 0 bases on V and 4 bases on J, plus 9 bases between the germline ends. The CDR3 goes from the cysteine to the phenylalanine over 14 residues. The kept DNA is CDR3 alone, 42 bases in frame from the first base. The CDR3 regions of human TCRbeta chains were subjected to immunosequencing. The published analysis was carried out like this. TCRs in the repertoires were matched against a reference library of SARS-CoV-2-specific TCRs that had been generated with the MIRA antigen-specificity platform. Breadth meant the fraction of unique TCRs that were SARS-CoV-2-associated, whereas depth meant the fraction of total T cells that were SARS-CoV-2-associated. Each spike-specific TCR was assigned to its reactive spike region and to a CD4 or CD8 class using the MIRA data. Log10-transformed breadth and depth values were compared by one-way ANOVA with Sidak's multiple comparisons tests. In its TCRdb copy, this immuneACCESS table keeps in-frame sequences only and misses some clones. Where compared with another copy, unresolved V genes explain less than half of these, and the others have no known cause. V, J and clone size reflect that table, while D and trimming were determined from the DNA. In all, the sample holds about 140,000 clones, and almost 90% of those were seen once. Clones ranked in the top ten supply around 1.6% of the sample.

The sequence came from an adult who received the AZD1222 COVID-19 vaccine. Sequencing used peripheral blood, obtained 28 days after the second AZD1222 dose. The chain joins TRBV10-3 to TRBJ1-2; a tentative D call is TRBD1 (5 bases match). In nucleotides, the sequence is TGTGCCATCAGTGAGTCCGACGGGGGCTATGGCTACACCTTC. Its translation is CAISESDGGYGYTF.